This T cell receptor (beta chain) appears in the sequencing data of a study of shared clonotypes between healthy human individuals. Study-wide results and caveats: Naive CD4 clonotypes overlapped across several donors at around 4.8%. When compared with the clonotypes that were shared by all four sorted-subset donors, the non-shared clonotypes turned out to have lower generation probabilities.

CDR3 size: 18 residues. V lost 0 bases, J lost 6 bases, and 26 bases lay in between. CDR1 and CDR2 (germline): SQVTM, ANQGSEA. When replicate PCRs were run on sorted subsets, they used around 0.2 ug DNA, approximately 27,000 T cell genomes. Per the original methods: Junction-only sequences without quality scores came from ImmunoSEQ, so filtering differed. Measured with immunoSEQ multiplex PCR; TCRdb has only the in-frame clones, and not every one. That table furnishes V, J and clone size, whereas the DNA furnished D and trimming. The sample includes over 2 million clones, about 95% of them seen just once. Concerning this clone itself: Its antigen is as yet unknown.

CD45RO-negative cells were positively selected for CCR7, leaving out terminally differentiated effector memory CD45RA+ cells. The J gene is TRBJ1-2, the V gene TRBV29-1; D remains ambiguous. This clonotype was sampled from a man aged 18 to 29 in good health. Material for sequencing was naive CD8+ T cells sorted from blood. CDR3 amino acids: CSVEDRANRKEGYNGYTF. The CDR3 region has the DNA TGCAGCGTTGAAGATCGGGCTAATCGCAAGGAAGGCTATAATGGCTACACCTTC.